This T cell receptor beta chain stems from a study of T cell clonotyping in hematopoietic cell transplantation (dated by TCRdb to the early 2020s). A note on the overall study: Pretransplant samples from recipients were collected after cytoreduction. Recruitment of patients was conducted between late 2015 and 2017, and follow-up was continued until September 2020 or death. In the study, over a hundred blood samples were gathered from under 45 consecutive transplant recipients and their related donors.

The time point tag for this specimen amounts to: recipient sample about 28 days before transplant, after cytoreduction. Blood samples were obtained from recipients approximately 28 days before transplant and at days 30, 100 and 180 after transplant. Nuclei Lysis Solution was used to extract genomic DNA from fresh or cryopreserved unfractionated peripheral blood mononuclear cells. The trim is 3 bases for V and 8 bases for J, with a gap of 13 bases between the germline ends. The germline V gene encodes CDR1 SEHNR and CDR2 FQNEAQ (reference sequence). The CDR3 spans 14 residues, from the cysteine through the phenylalanine. The retained sequence is limited to the CDR3, 42 bases, with the frame set at the first base. On this clone: The target of this receptor is not known. Per-nucleotide qualities are absent, and no much larger clonotype sits a single base away.

Here is what the overall study found, with its caveats: After transplant, TCR diversity in recipients dropped, and pathologically expanded clonotypes climbed progressively between day 30 and day 180. Recipient repertoires showed only a small fraction of overlap with donor repertoires, and over 97% appeared de novo at the given depth. Broader posttransplant TCR repertoire diversity was predicted by donor and pretransplant recipient Inverse Simpson Index values. The sample size was limited, and CD4 and CD8 repertoire contributions could not be separated because cells were not sorted.

With the immunoSEQ assay, which is a bias-controlled multiplex PCR relying on V- and J-specific primers, TCR beta CDR3 regions were amplified from genomic DNA. In a second PCR step, the CDR3 amplicons were tagged with a proprietary barcode plus Illumina adapter sequences. An Illumina MiSeq instrument was used for sequencing of the CDR3 libraries. From the authors' description of their analysis: immunoSEQ Analyzer 3.0 was used for export and quality control, with R Bioconductor and Immunarch used for downstream analyses. Only productive rearrangements in the normalized downsampled data set went into calculating the repertoire metrics. In the normalized cohort, a clonotype counted as pathologically expanded if the clonotype was larger than 5 templates. The Inverse Simpson Index served as the measure of repertoire diversity. The non-normalized data set was used for CMV-specificity analyses so that all clonotypes could be captured. Drawn from immuneACCESS, this table holds only the in-frame rearrangements with V and J called that TCRdb kept. Clones are partly lost; checked studies trace under half to an unresolved V gene and leave the rest unexplained. That table furnishes V, J and clone size, whereas the DNA furnished D and trimming. The sample data list about 18,000 clones, and roughly 86% of these were observed just once. Around 7.7% of the sample lies in the top ten.

This chain joins TRBV7-9 to TRBJ1-4, with no reliable assignment of the D segment. Sequencing was performed on peripheral blood mononuclear cells, taken before stem cell transplant. The clonotype comes from a man aged 50 or older with acute myeloid leukemia. Some clones in this sample may be carry-over from other donors' samples. The CDR3 here reads CASSFLIDDEKLFF. The DNA reads as follows: TGTGCCAGCAGCTTTCTTATCGATGACGAAAAACTGTTTTTT.